This TCR beta chain was documented in a study of T cells in Graves' hyperthyroidism and ophthalmopathy. Study at large: Peripheral blood samples were taken at initial diagnosis, prior to any treatment.

About this clonotype itself: Its cognate antigen is unknown.

The CDR3 is 15 residues long. Germline CDR1 is SGHNT and CDR2 is YENEEA. The V and J ends lost 3 bases and 8 bases, in that order; junction bases with no gene match: 4. Regions amplified from RNA transcripts were the TCR beta CDR3 regions. The HTBI set primed first-round TCR CDR3 RT-PCR. Each CDR3 protein is one row after TCRdb ran MiXCR on the multiplex PCR reads. Here the sample spans some 370,000 distinct CDR3 sequences, about 17% being singletons. General study points: Ophthalmopathy, which appeared later, was predicted by the model a median about 6 months before onset. Classification by a 13 V-J model distinguished ophthalmopathy from stable hyperthyroidism.

The chain is built from TRBV11-3 and TRBJ2-1, with 13 bases fitting TRBD2. The clonotype was recovered from a woman in her twenties or thirties with Graves' hyperthyroidism that later progressed to Graves' ophthalmopathy. Source material: blood. This CDR3 is CASSFTGLAGYEQFF. The DNA of the CDR3 is TGTGCCAGCAGCTTTACGGGACTAGCGGGATATGAGCAGTTCTTC.